This TCR beta chain appears in the sequencing data of a study of T cell responses to AZD1222 COVID-19 vaccine. Remarks on this clone: Its antigen is unidentified.

Study-level points and caveats: Clonal diversity may have been underestimated, and the donors were mostly white British, with more females than males. Regions 160-218 and 743-854 held dominance among vaccine-associated CD4 TCRs, which spanned spike. Every sample of the repertoires postdated the peak T cell response.

Assay used: immunoSEQ multiplex PCR; TCRdb lists only in-frame clones, some missing. The sample carries approximately 150,000 clones, 75% to 95% recorded once. V lost 0 bases and J lost 6, with 9 bases in between. This CDR3 has 13 amino acids. Germline values: CDR1 SGHAT, CDR2 FQNNGV. This TCR was sampled from an adult who received the AZD1222 COVID-19 vaccine. This chain connects TRBV11-2 to TRBJ2-7; D gene ambiguous. The sample here was peripheral blood, taken 28 days after the second AZD1222 dose. CDR3 residues: CASSLEAFGEQYF. In DNA form, the CDR3 reads TGTGCCAGCAGCTTAGAGGCCTTTGGCGAGCAGTACTTC.